The 4 T cell receptor beta chains below were found in one sample sequenced in a study of beta chain features in type 1 diabetes. All of the isolated RNA was reverse transcribed, so expressed TCRB transcripts were sequenced. Assay used: immunoSEQ multiplex PCR; TCRdb lists only in-frame clones, some missing. The table records more than 300,000 clones, over 12% of them present only once. Sequencing input: naive CD4+ T cells from blood. The receptors here all came from a woman between 18 and 30 years old in good health.

In DNA, the CDR3 is TGTGCCTGGTCGACCGACAGGGTAAACACTGAAGCTTTCTTT. Translation gives CAWSTDRVNTEAFF. V gene TRBV30 combines with J gene TRBJ1-1, with 7 bases matching TRBD1. This CDR3 contains 14 residues. Unmatched junction bases numbered 8, after V lost 5 bases and J lost 2 bases. Germline V gene lookup returns CDR1 GTSNPN and CDR2 SVGIG (reference sequence). The full variable domain, its missing parts supplied by reference TRBV30 and TRBJ1-1, is SQTIHQWPATLVQPVGSPLSLECTVEGTSNPNLYWYRQAAGRGLQLLFYSVGIGQISSEVPQNLSASRPQDRQFILSSKKLLLSDSGFYLCAWSTDRVNTEAFFGQGTRLTVV.

This clone turned up a few times. V is TRBV10-3 and J is TRBJ2-7, with 11 bases lining up with TRBD2. This CDR3 is 14 amino acids long. CDR1 ENHRY and CDR2 SYGVKD come from the germline V gene. The V and J ends lost 10 bases and 0 bases, in that order; junction bases with no gene match: 5. CDR3 region: CATRGLADSYEQYF. The CDR3 bases are TGTGCCACAAGGGGACTAGCGGACTCCTACGAGCAGTACTTC.

This clone turned up a few times. V and J are TRBV28 and TRBJ2-1; 11 bases align to TRBD2. Germline CDR1 is MDHEN and CDR2 is SYDVKM. Losses at the gene ends were 6 bases for V and 5 bases for J; bases not matched to a gene: 9. The CDR3 length is 16 residues. The CDR3 DNA reads TGTGCCAGCAGGCCGTCACTAGCGGGAGCAGACAATGAGCAGTTCTTC. It is translated as CASRPSLAGADNEQFF.

The chain links TRBV28 to TRBJ1-2; possibly TRBD1 for D (6 bases). This CDR3 is 14 amino acids long. Germline CDR1 MDHEN, CDR2 SYDVKM. V lost 4 bases, J lost 2 bases, and 11 bases lay in between. The DNA for the CDR3 is TGTGCCAGCAGTTCGGGACAACTGAACTATGGCTACACCTTC. Translation: CASSSGQLNYGYTF.